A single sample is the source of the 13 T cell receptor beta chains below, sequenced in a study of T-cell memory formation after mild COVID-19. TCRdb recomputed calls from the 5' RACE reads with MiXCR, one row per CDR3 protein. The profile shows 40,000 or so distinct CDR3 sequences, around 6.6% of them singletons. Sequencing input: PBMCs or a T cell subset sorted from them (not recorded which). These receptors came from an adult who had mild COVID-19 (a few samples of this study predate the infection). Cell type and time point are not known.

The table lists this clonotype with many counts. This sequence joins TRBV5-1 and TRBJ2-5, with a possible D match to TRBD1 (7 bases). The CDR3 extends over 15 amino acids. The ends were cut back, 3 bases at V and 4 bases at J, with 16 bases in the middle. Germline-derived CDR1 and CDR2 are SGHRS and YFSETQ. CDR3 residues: CASSSQGGRGETQYF. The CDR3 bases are TGCGCCAGCAGCTCCCAGGGGGGTAGAGGAGAGACCCAGTACTTC.

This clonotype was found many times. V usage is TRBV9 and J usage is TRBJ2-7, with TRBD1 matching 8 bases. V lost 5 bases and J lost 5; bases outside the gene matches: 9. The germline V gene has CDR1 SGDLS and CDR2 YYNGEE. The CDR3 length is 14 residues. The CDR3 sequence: CASSKGDRRDEQYF. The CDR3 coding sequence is TGTGCCAGCAGTAAAGGGGACAGGAGGGACGAGCAGTACTTC.

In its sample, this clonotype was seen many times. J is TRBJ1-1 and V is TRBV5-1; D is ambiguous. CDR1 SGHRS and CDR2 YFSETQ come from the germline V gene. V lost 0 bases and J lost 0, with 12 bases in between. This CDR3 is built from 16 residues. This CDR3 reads CASSLGQALMNTEAFF. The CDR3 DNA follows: TGCGCCAGCAGCTTGGGGCAGGCCCTAATGAACACTGAAGCTTTCTTT.

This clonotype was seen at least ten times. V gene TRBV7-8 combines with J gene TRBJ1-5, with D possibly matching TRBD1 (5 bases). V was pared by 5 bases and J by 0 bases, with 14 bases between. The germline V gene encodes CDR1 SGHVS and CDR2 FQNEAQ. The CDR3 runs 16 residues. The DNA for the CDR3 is TGTGCCAGCAGCCCGCGGGGGGTTAATAGCAATCAGCCCCAGCATTTT. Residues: CASSPRGVNSNQPQHF.

CDR3 nucleotide sequence: TGTGCCAGCTCACCACGCCCGGGACAGCAGAACACTGAAGCTTTCTTT. This translates into CASSPRPGQQNTEAFF. The chain recombines TRBV18 with TRBJ1-1, with 7 positions matching TRBD1. V dropped 1 base and J dropped 1; count of bases not matched to a gene: 6. Germline CDR1 reads KGHSH; CDR2 reads LQKENI. The CDR3 runs to 16 residues.

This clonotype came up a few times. The CDR3 loop reads CASSPRLAGASYEQYF. The CDR3 DNA reads as TGTGCCAGCAGCCCCCGACTAGCGGGAGCCTCCTACGAGCAGTACTTC. This chain links TRBV13 with TRBJ2-7; 12 bases match TRBD2. The length of the CDR3 is 16 residues. The trim removed 5 bases at V and 0 bases at J, leaving 5 bases unmatched. CDR1 and CDR2 (germline): PRHDT, FYEKMQ (reference sequence).

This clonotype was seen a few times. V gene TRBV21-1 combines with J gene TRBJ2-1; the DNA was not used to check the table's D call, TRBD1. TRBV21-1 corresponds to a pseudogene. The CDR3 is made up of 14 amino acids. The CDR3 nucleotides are TGTGCCAGCAGCTTAAGGGGCGGGGACGATGAGCAGTTCTTC. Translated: CASSLRGGDDEQFF.

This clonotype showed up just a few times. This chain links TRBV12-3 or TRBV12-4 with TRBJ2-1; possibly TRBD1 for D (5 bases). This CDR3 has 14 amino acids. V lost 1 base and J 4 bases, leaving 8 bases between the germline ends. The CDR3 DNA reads TGTGCCAGCAGTTTAGGCAGGGCATACAATGAGCAGTTCTTC. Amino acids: CASSLGRAYNEQFF.

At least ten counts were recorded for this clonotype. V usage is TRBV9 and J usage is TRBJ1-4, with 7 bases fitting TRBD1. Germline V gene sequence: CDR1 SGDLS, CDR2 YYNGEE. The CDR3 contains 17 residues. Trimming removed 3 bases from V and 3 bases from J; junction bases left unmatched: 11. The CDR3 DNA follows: TGTGCCAGCAGCGCCCCACCGGGGGACAGAGCTAATGAAAAACTGTTTTTT. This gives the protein CASSAPPGDRANEKLFF.

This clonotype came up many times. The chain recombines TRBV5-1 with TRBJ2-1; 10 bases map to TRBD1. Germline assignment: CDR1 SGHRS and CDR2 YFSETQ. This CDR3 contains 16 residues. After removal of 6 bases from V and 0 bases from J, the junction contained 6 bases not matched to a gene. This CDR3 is CASNEGQGPSYNEQFF. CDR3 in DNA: TGCGCCAGCAACGAGGGACAGGGGCCCTCCTACAATGAGCAGTTCTTC.

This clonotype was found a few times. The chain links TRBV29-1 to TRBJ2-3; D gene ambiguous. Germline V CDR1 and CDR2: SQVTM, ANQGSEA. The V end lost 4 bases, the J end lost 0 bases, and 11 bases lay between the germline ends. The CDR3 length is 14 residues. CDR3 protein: CSVAEKASTDTQYF. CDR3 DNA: TGCAGCGTTGCAGAAAAGGCTAGCACAGATACGCAGTATTTT.

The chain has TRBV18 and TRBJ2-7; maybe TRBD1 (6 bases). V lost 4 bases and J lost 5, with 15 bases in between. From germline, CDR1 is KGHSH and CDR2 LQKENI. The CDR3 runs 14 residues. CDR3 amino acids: CASSQYGQNNEQYF. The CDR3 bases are TGTGCCAGCTCACAATACGGACAGAACAACGAGCAGTACTTC.

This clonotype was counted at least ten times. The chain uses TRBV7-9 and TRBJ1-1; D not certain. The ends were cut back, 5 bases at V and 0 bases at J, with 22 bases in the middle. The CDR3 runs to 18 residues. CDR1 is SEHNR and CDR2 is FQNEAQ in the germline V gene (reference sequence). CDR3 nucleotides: TGTGCCAGCAGCCCCAGAATGGCCCCAAGTCGAGTGAACACTGAAGCTTTCTTT. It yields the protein CASSPRMAPSRVNTEAFF.